What follows are 30 T cell receptor beta chains derived from one specimen sequenced in a study of human T cells and chemical hapten exposure. MiXCR was run by TCRdb on the RACE reads, yielding one entry per CDR3 protein. The sample consists of some 88,000 distinct CDR3 sequences, approximately 11% of them appearing once. Regarding time point: patch test 2, 6 weeks after DPC sensitization. The treatment is: therapeutic diphenylcyclopropenone sensitization with weekly scalp DPC. Sequencing used whole blood, obtained in connection with sensitization to the hapten diphenylcyclopropenone (DPC). Receptors originate from a man aged 40-49 years with alopecia areata. Some clones in this sample may be carry-over from other donors' samples.

V gene TRBV6-6 combines with J gene TRBJ2-7; 9 bases are a match to TRBD1. With 2 bases clipped from V and 5 bases from J, the junction kept 10 bases outside the gene matches. Germline V CDR1 and CDR2: MNHNY, SVGAGI (reference sequence). This CDR3 has 16 residues. This CDR3 reads CASSYRGQGFGNEQYV. CDR3 DNA sequence: TGTGCCAGCAGTTACCGCGGACAGGGGTTCGGGAACGAGCAGTACGTC.

This clonotype occurred many times. This rearrangement joins TRBV12-3 or TRBV12-4 to TRBJ1-5; D is unresolved. The CDR3 runs 14 residues. With 4 bases removed from V and 7 bases from J, the gap between germline ends came to 14 bases. The CDR3: CASSSGGYMQPQHF. CDR3 bases: TGTGCCAGCAGTTCGGGAGGGTACATGCAGCCCCAGCATTTT.

The V call is TRBV7-9, the J call TRBJ2-1; a weak D match, TRBD2 (6 bases). Trimming cost V 1 base and J 12 bases, with 16 bases left between them. In germline, CDR1 is SEHNR, CDR2 FQNEAQ (reference sequence). The CDR3 covers 14 residues. The CDR3 DNA follows: TGTGCCAGCAGCTTAGGTTCGGGGGTCTGGGGGCAGTTCTTC. Translated, it gives CASSLGSGVWGQFF.

V gene TRBV9 combines with J gene TRBJ2-3, with 7 bases fitting TRBD2. The CDR3 has 17 amino acids. Trimming at V came to 0 bases and at J to 5 bases, leaving 12 bases not matched to a gene. Germline values: CDR1 SGDLS, CDR2 YYNGEE. CDR3 region: CASSVDPAGRGGDTQYF. The CDR3 coding sequence is TGTGCCAGCAGCGTAGATCCCGCGGGGAGGGGCGGAGATACGCAGTATTTT.

This clonotype was recorded a few times. This sequence joins TRBV28 and TRBJ2-7; the D gene could be TRBD1 or TRBD2 (5 bases each). Germline V gene data show CDR1 as MDHEN and CDR2 as SYDVKM. This CDR3 spans 14 amino acids. Trimming removed 4 bases at V and 2 bases at J, with 12 bases between. The chain's CDR3 is CASSSPGTPYEQYF. CDR3 bases: TGTGCCAGCAGTTCCCCCGGGACCCCCTACGAGCAGTACTTC.

The V and J genes are TRBV20-1 and TRBJ1-1; D is possibly TRBD1 (5 bases). CDR3 length: 12 amino acids. Germline CDR1 reads DFQATT; CDR2 reads SNEGSKA (reference sequence). Deletions cut 1 base from V and 10 bases from J, with 13 bases between. The CDR3 spells CSARGGAGGAFF. In DNA, the CDR3 is TGCAGTGCTAGAGGGGGCGCCGGTGGAGCTTTCTTT.

The chain links TRBV6-5 to TRBJ2-5; tentative D call: TRBD2 (6 bases). Trimming stripped 6 bases from V and 5 bases from J, with 22 bases between. The CDR3 runs to 16 residues. Germline assignment: CDR1 MNHEY and CDR2 SVGAGI. The CDR3 DNA is TGTGCCAGCAGCCCCCGGACGACTAGTTTGAGGGAGACCCAGTACTTC. Translated: CASSPRTTSLRETQYF.

The genes are TRBV7-2 and TRBJ2-5; D gene uncertain. Germline loops: CDR1 SGHTA, CDR2 FQGNSA. This CDR3 is 11 amino acids long. V was shortened by 5 bases and J by 7 bases, with 8 bases between the two germline ends. The CDR3 DNA is TGTGCCAGCAGCAACCGGAGGACCCAGTACTTC. Translation gives CASSNRRTQYF. The variable domain in full, completed from reference TRBV7-2 and TRBJ2-5, reads GAGVSQSPSNKVTEKGKDVELRCDPISGHTALYWYRQSLGQGLEFLIYFQGNSAPDKSGLPSDRFSAERTGGSVSTLTIQRTQQEDSAVYLCASSNRRTQYFGPGTRLLVL.

The chain joins TRBV29-1 to TRBJ2-3; 9 nucleotides agree with TRBD2. Germline assignment: CDR1 SQVTM and CDR2 ANQGSEA. The CDR3 runs to 14 residues. The V and J ends lost 7 bases and 5 bases, in that order; junction bases with no gene match: 10. CDR3 coding DNA: TGCAGCGCGTTAGCGGGAGCTGGGGGAGATACGCAGTATTTT. Residues: CSALAGAGGDTQYF.

This rearrangement joins TRBV6-2 or TRBV6-3 to TRBJ2-7; 9 bases are a match to TRBD1. The CDR3 contains 15 residues. CDR1 MNHEY and CDR2 SVGEGT come from the germline V gene. Losses at the gene ends were 5 bases for V and 3 bases for J; bases not matched to a gene: 8. CDR3 loop: CASSAAGTGIYEQYV. CDR3 sequence (DNA): TGTGCCAGCAGTGCAGCCGGGACAGGGATCTACGAGCAGTACGTC.

The V gene is TRBV24-1, the J gene TRBJ2-2; D is possibly TRBD2 (6 bases). V lost 8 bases and J 3 bases, leaving 12 bases between the germline ends. Germline V gives CDR1 KGHDR, CDR2 SFDVKD. The CDR3 runs 14 residues. The CDR3 loop is CATTQGGYTGELFF. The CDR3 region has the DNA TGTGCCACCACGCAAGGAGGGTACACCGGGGAGCTGTTTTTT.

The genes are TRBV27 and TRBJ1-6, with TRBD1 matching over 8 bases. There are 17 residues in the CDR3. With V trimmed by 6 bases and J by 5 bases, 12 bases remained unmatched. CDR1 is MNHEY and CDR2 is SMNVEV in the germline V gene (reference sequence). The CDR3 DNA is TGTGCCAGCAGCCTCGGAGCAGGGGGCGCGAATAATTCACCCCTCCACTTT. Amino acids: CASSLGAGGANNSPLHF.

This clonotype was seen more than once but under ten times. The genes are TRBV6-5 and TRBJ2-5; 10 positions agree with TRBD2. CDR1 MNHEY and CDR2 SVGAGI come from the germline V gene. The CDR3 runs to 17 residues. The V gene end was trimmed by 1 base and the J gene end by 4 bases; junction bases not matched to a gene: 9. This CDR3 is CASSYYIAGGRGETQYF. As DNA, the CDR3 is TGTGCCAGCAGTTACTATATAGCGGGAGGCCGGGGAGAGACCCAGTACTTC.

This clonotype was counted between two and nine times. The chain employs TRBV24-1 and TRBJ2-1; D is perhaps TRBD1 (6 bases). This CDR3 has 15 amino acids. V was cut by 3 bases and J by 6 bases, with 14 bases left in between. Germline V gene lookup returns CDR1 KGHDR and CDR2 SFDVKD. CDR3 sequence (DNA): TGTGCCACCAGTGATGGGAGTTTAGGGGGCAATGAGCAGTTCTTC. It codes for CATSDGSLGGNEQFF.

This clonotype has just a few counts. This chain links TRBV7-2 with TRBJ1-5; TRBD1 matches at 9 bases. Germline V gene data show CDR1 as SGHTA and CDR2 as FQGNSA. The CDR3 length is 15 residues. The V and J ends lost 5 bases and 1 base, in that order; junction bases with no gene match: 3. CDR3 in amino acids: CASSIQGASNQPQHF. The DNA for the CDR3 is TGTGCCAGCAGCATACAGGGGGCCAGCAATCAGCCCCAGCATTTT.

The chain couples TRBV12-3 or TRBV12-4 to TRBJ1-4; D ambiguous. The CDR3 is 16 residues long. Deletions cut 1 base from V and 0 bases from J, with 9 bases between. CDR3: CASSLGGRTTNEKLFF. The CDR3, as DNA: TGTGCCAGCAGTTTAGGCGGCAGGACAACTAATGAAAAACTGTTTTTT.

The DNA of the CDR3 is TGTGCCAGCAGTTTAGGGACAGGAACCAATCAGCCCCAGCATTTT. Protein sequence: CASSLGTGTNQPQHF. This chain links TRBV12-3 or TRBV12-4 with TRBJ1-5; 7 bases match TRBD1. V trimming: 1 base; J trimming: 3 bases; junction bases outside the gene matches: 3. CDR3 length equals 15 residues.

The chain's CDR3 is CASSDFNQPQHF. DNA for the CDR3: TGTGCCAGCTCGGACTTCAATCAGCCCCAGCATTTT. This chain joins TRBV6-5 and TRBJ1-5; D remains ambiguous. The V end lost 8 bases, the J end lost 3 bases, and 8 bases lay between the germline ends. Per germline, CDR1 MNHEY and CDR2 SVGAGI. CDR3 length: 12 residues.

The sample holds a few counts of this clonotype. The J gene is TRBJ2-5, the V gene TRBV6-2 or TRBV6-3; TRBD1 might be the D (6 bases). Trimming left V 4 bases short and J 1 base short, with 10 bases between. The CDR3 covers 14 residues. Per the germline V gene, CDR1 is MNHEY and CDR2 is SVGEGT. In DNA form, the CDR3 reads TGTGCCAGCAGTTCAGGGGACATCCAAGAGACCCAGTACTTC. Its translation is CASSSGDIQETQYF.

This clonotype was picked up many times. V is TRBV4-1 and J is TRBJ2-5, with TRBD1 matching 12 bases. J lost 2 bases, V lost 3 bases, and 4 bases had no gene match. CDR3 size: 16 residues. In germline, CDR1 is MGHRA, CDR2 YSYEKL. The CDR3 bases are TGCGCCAGCAGCCAGGGGACAGGGGGCATTCAAGAGACCCAGTACTTC. Its translation is CASSQGTGGIQETQYF.

The chain is built from TRBV12-3 or TRBV12-4 and TRBJ2-6; D gene unclear. Deletions cut 4 bases from V and 1 base from J, with 8 bases between. The CDR3 spans 15 residues. Here the CDR3 reads CASSYQGSGANVLTF. The CDR3 coding sequence is TGTGCCAGCAGTTATCAAGGTTCTGGGGCCAACGTCCTGACTTTC.

The sample holds a few counts of this clonotype. This sequence joins TRBV7-2 and TRBJ2-5; D may be TRBD1 (5 bases). Trimming stripped 3 bases from V and 6 bases from J, with 11 bases between. This CDR3 region has 13 residues. The germline V gene has CDR1 SGHTA and CDR2 FQGNSA. CDR3 sequence reads: CASSFDSKQTQYF. CDR3 nucleotides: TGTGCCAGCAGCTTTGACAGCAAGCAGACCCAGTACTTC.

This chain uses TRBV7-2 with TRBJ2-7; weak D call: TRBD1 (6 bases). Trimming shortened V by 3 bases and J by 3 bases, and 15 bases separated the two germline ends. CDR1 and CDR2 (germline): SGHTA, FQGNSA. The CDR3 is 15 amino acids. The CDR3 spells CASSLLDGRGYEQYF. The CDR3 nucleotides read TGTGCCAGCAGCTTGCTGGATGGCAGGGGCTACGAGCAGTACTTC. The whole variable domain, remainder taken from reference TRBV7-2 and TRBJ2-7, is GAGVSQSPSNKVTEKGKDVELRCDPISGHTALYWYRQSLGQGLEFLIYFQGNSAPDKSGLPSDRFSAERTGGSVSTLTIQRTQQEDSAVYLCASSLLDGRGYEQYFGPGTRLTVT.

The CDR3 protein is CASSFGGALYEQYF. Written as DNA, the CDR3 is TGTGCCAGCAGTTTCGGAGGGGCGCTTTACGAGCAGTACTTC. The chain carries TRBV12-3 or TRBV12-4 and TRBJ2-7; perhaps TRBD2 as D (6 bases). The CDR3 is 14 residues long. Trimming took off 3 bases at V and 4 bases at J, with 13 bases between the two ends.

The chain carries TRBV27 and TRBJ1-1; tentatively, D is TRBD1 (5 bases). Germline lookup yields CDR1 MNHEY and CDR2 SMNVEV (reference sequence). Trimming took off 0 bases at V and 0 bases at J, with 17 bases between the two ends. The CDR3 spans 18 residues. The CDR3 DNA follows: TGTGCCAGCAGTTTATCGGGCCCCCAGGGAGGGGTGAACACTGAAGCTTTCTTT. Translated: CASSLSGPQGGVNTEAFF.

This clonotype occurred a few times. This rearrangement joins TRBV12-3 or TRBV12-4 to TRBJ2-1; D gene uncertain. CDR3 length equals 14 residues. V dropped 1 base and J dropped 9 bases, with 13 bases sitting between them. The CDR3 spells CASSLGRSEVEQFF. CDR3 coding DNA: TGTGCCAGCAGTTTAGGTCGGTCAGAGGTTGAGCAGTTCTTC.

This clonotype has a count of ten or more. The CDR3 spells CAIRTSGSYTQYF. For the CDR3, the DNA is TGTGCCATCAGGACTAGCGGGAGTTATACGCAGTATTTT. This chain joins TRBV7-2 and TRBJ2-3; TRBD2 matches 13 bases. V trimming: 10 bases; J trimming: 7 bases; junction bases outside the gene matches: 5. The CDR3 length is 13 residues. Germline CDR1 is SGHTA and CDR2 is FQGNSA.

J is TRBJ2-1 and V is TRBV9, with 12 bases lining up with TRBD2. Germline V gives CDR1 SGDLS, CDR2 YYNGEE. After removal of 0 bases from V and 8 bases from J, the junction contained 3 bases not matched to a gene. The CDR3 covers 15 residues. This CDR3 is CASSVGTSGKYEQFF. The CDR3 DNA follows: TGTGCCAGCAGCGTAGGGACTAGCGGGAAATATGAGCAGTTCTTC.

The chain is built from TRBV12-3 or TRBV12-4 and TRBJ1-5; D uncertain. The CDR3 spans 15 residues. V was shortened by 5 bases and J by 5 bases, with 16 bases between the two germline ends. The CDR3 loop reads CASSLDGRPDQPQHF. The CDR3 nucleotides read TGTGCCAGCAGTCTCGATGGGCGGCCGGATCAGCCCCAGCATTTT.

This clonotype was recorded a few times. This chain connects TRBV11-2 to TRBJ2-6; D ambiguous. V was trimmed by 7 bases and J by 0 bases, leaving 4 bases between them. The CDR3 has 13 residues. Germline lookup yields CDR1 SGHAT and CDR2 FQNNGV. CDR3 bases: TGTGCCAGCATGGTCTCTGGGGCCAACGTCCTGACTTTC. Translation: CASMVSGANVLTF.